These 28 T cell receptor beta chains were sequenced from one sample in a study of a mutant IDH1 vaccine in newly diagnosed glioma. Profiling relied on immunoSEQ multiplex PCR, and the TCRdb table lists in-frame clones only, not all of them. This table holds fewer than 70,000 clones, around 90% found once. Noted time point: week 5, during vaccination. Each vaccine dose was 300 ug of mutant IDH1 20-mer peptide, with topical imiquimod. The antigens for these receptors are not known. The sequencing here drew on PBMCs, taken from a glioma patient whose treatment included an IDH1 peptide vaccine. These receptors were taken from a woman aged 35 to 49 with glioma.

This clone was seen only once. The chain couples TRBV7-6 to TRBJ2-7, with 8 positions matching TRBD2. The length of the CDR3 is 15 residues. Germline V gene sequence: CDR1 SGHVS, CDR2 FNYEAQ. The trim removed 6 bases at V and 0 bases at J, leaving 7 bases unmatched. The CDR3 sequence is CASSSGGPYSYEQYF. CDR3 DNA: TGTGCCAGCAGTTCGGGGGGGCCCTACTCCTACGAGCAGTACTTC.

This clone was detected only once. This sequence joins TRBV20-1 and TRBJ2-1; D remains unclear. CDR3 length: 11 residues. The germline gives CDR1 DFQATT, CDR2 SNEGSKA (reference sequence). The ends were cut back, 1 base at V and 10 bases at J, with 8 bases in the middle. The CDR3 spells CSARVINEQFF. The DNA for the CDR3 is TGCAGTGCTAGAGTCATTAACGAGCAGTTCTTC.

The chain combines TRBV14 with TRBJ2-7; TRBD2 matches 13 bases. V was clipped by 3 bases and J by 6 bases; unmatched bases: 2. The CDR3 consists of 14 residues. Germline CDR1 is SGHDN and CDR2 is FVKESK. The CDR3 DNA sequence: TGTGCCAGCAGCCACGGACTAGCGGGAGTCGAGCAGTACTTC. Protein sequence: CASSHGLAGVEQYF.

The J gene is TRBJ2-5, the V gene TRBV5-1; TRBD1 aligns across 9 bases. The CDR3 is 14 residues long. Germline trimming cut 4 bases from V and 5 bases from J; bases unmatched to any gene: 6. The germline gives CDR1 SGHRS, CDR2 YFSETQ. CDR3 protein: CASSGTGRRETQYF. The CDR3 DNA reads TGCGCCAGCAGCGGGACAGGGCGGCGGGAGACCCAGTACTTC.

The rearrangement joins TRBV7-8 to TRBJ2-2; D is perhaps TRBD2 (5 bases). Germline V lookup: CDR1 SGHVS, CDR2 FQNEAQ. V lost 2 bases and J 2 bases, leaving 21 bases between the germline ends. CDR3 size: 19 residues. CDR3 protein: CASSLTNYAGILNTGELFF. The CDR3 bases are TGTGCCAGCAGCTTAACCAACTACGCCGGGATCCTCAACACCGGGGAGCTGTTTTTT.

The chain couples TRBV4-3 to TRBJ1-1; no definite D call. The CDR3 has 14 residues. CDR1 LGHNA and CDR2 YSLEER come from the germline V gene. V was trimmed by 5 bases and J by 6 bases, leaving 16 bases between them. The CDR3: CASSTYRTSAEAFF. In DNA form, the CDR3 reads TGCGCCAGCAGCACCTACCGGACTAGCGCTGAAGCTTTCTTT.

Within the sample, this clone is medium-sized. The rearrangement joins TRBV7-8 to TRBJ2-2, with D unclear. Germline CDR1 is SGHVS and CDR2 is FQNEAQ. The CDR3 has 12 amino acids. Trimming left V 4 bases short and J 8 bases short, with 8 bases between. CDR3 nucleotide sequence: TGTGCCAGCAGCTACCAGAGGGGGGAGCTGTTTTTT. Its translation is CASSYQRGELFF. Using reference TRBV7-8 and TRBJ2-2 for the parts outside the CDR3, the full variable domain is GAGVSQSPRYKVAKRGQDVALRCDPISGHVSLFWYQQALGQGPEFLTYFQNEAQLDKSGLPSDRFFAERPEGSVSTLKIQRTQQEDSAVYLCASSYQRGELFFGEGSRLTVL.

V usage is TRBV5-1 and J usage is TRBJ2-7, with D unclear. The CDR3 loop spans 11 amino acids. Between the trimmed V and J ends, which lost 0 bases and 6 bases, there was a span of 4 bases. From germline, CDR1 is SGHRS and CDR2 YFSETQ. CDR3 in amino acids: CASSLGPEQYF. The CDR3 DNA is TGCGCCAGCAGCTTGGGGCCCGAGCAGTACTTC.

The chain joins TRBV6-1 to TRBJ2-7; 10 bases are a match to TRBD1. V shed 0 bases, J shed 0 bases, and the junction held 8 bases outside the gene matches. Per germline, CDR1 MNHNS and CDR2 SASEGT. The CDR3 is 18 residues long. The CDR3 DNA reads as TGTGCCAGCAGTGAAGCCGCCGGCGGGACAGGGGTCTCCTACGAGCAGTACTTC. Its translation is CASSEAAGGTGVSYEQYF.

The chain links TRBV15 to TRBJ2-2, with TRBD2 as a possible D gene (6 bases). Per germline, CDR1 LNHNV and CDR2 YYDKDF (reference sequence). The CDR3 runs to 15 residues. The V and J ends lost 4 bases and 4 bases respectively, with 13 bases between them. CDR3 in amino acids: CATSTFGGGTGELFF. CDR3 nucleotide sequence: TGTGCCACCAGCACCTTCGGGGGAGGCACCGGGGAGCTGTTTTTT.

V gene TRBV7-9 combines with J gene TRBJ1-4, with D tentatively TRBD1 (5 bases). The V gene lost 5 bases and the J gene lost 17 bases, with 18 bases spanning the gap. Per the germline V gene, CDR1 is SEHNR and CDR2 is FQNEAQ (reference sequence). This CDR3 has 12 amino acids. For the CDR3, the DNA is TGTGCCAGCAGCCTTCGACAGACGTCCCTTTTTTTT. Translating gives CASSLRQTSLFF.

Relative to its sample, this clone is medium-sized. This chain joins TRBV18 and TRBJ2-2; 8 bases match TRBD1. The CDR3 loop spans 16 amino acids. CDR1 and CDR2 (germline): KGHSH, LQKENI. Germline trimming cut 4 bases from V and 2 bases from J; bases unmatched to any gene: 6. The CDR3 spells CASSLGQEPNTGELFF. CDR3 bases: TGTGCCAGCTCACTGGGACAGGAACCCAACACCGGGGAGCTGTTTTTT.

The chain joins TRBV6-1 to TRBJ1-3; 7 positions agree with TRBD1. With V trimmed by 6 bases and J by 4 bases, 6 bases remained unmatched. CDR1 MNHNS and CDR2 SASEGT come from the germline V gene. This CDR3 is built from 14 residues. The CDR3 sequence is CASRETGRGNTIYF. The CDR3 nucleotides read TGTGCCAGCAGGGAGACAGGGAGAGGAAACACCATATATTTT.

This clone was seen just once. The rearrangement links TRBV11-2 to TRBJ2-5; a possible D gene is TRBD1 (6 bases). The CDR3 runs to 15 residues. V was clipped by 4 bases and J by 6 bases, with 18 bases between them. Germline loops: CDR1 SGHAT, CDR2 FQNNGV. The CDR3, as DNA: TGTGCCAGCAGCTCTCCCTATGCAGGGGTCCAGACCCAGTACTTC. This codes for CASSSPYAGVQTQYF.

V and J are TRBV7-2 and TRBJ1-5, with D possibly being TRBD1 (6 bases). V lost 1 base, J lost 2 bases, and 12 bases lay in between. Per germline, CDR1 SGHTA and CDR2 FQGNSA. The CDR3 loop spans 16 amino acids. The CDR3: CASSLVRGSGNQPQHF. The DNA for the CDR3 is TGTGCCAGCAGCTTAGTCAGGGGTTCGGGCAATCAGCCCCAGCATTTT.

V usage is TRBV7-9 and J usage is TRBJ2-5; D is unresolved. CDR3 length: 12 amino acids. Germline V gene lookup returns CDR1 SEHNR and CDR2 FQNEAQ (reference sequence). Trimming cost V 2 bases and J 5 bases, with 6 bases left between them. CDR3 protein: CASSLMGETQYF. In DNA, the CDR3 is TGTGCCAGCAGCTTAATGGGGGAGACCCAGTACTTC.

The rearrangement uses TRBV19 and TRBJ1-5; TRBD1 aligns across 7 bases. Germline V gives CDR1 LNHDA, CDR2 SQIVND (reference sequence). This CDR3 contains 15 residues. Trimming at V came to 6 bases and at J to 0 bases, leaving 5 bases not matched to a gene. The DNA of the CDR3 is TGTGCCAGTAGGCTTACAGGGGCTAGCAATCAGCCCCAGCATTTT. As protein: CASRLTGASNQPQHF.

The chain joins TRBV28 to TRBJ1-4; D perhaps matches TRBD1 (6 bases). Trimming pared 7 bases from V and 7 bases from J, leaving 22 bases between. CDR3 length: 16 amino acids. The germline V gene has CDR1 MDHEN and CDR2 SYDVKM. CDR3 region: CASNPGGASLAEKLFF. CDR3 nucleotide sequence: TGTGCCAGCAACCCGGGGGGGGCTAGTCTTGCTGAAAAACTGTTTTTT.

The chain joins TRBV29-1 to TRBJ2-1, with TRBD2 matching 8 bases. This CDR3 has 12 residues. CDR1 is SQVTM and CDR2 is ANQGSEA in the germline V gene. The trim removed 6 bases at V and 7 bases at J, leaving 5 bases unmatched. CDR3 region: CSVGTRGNEQFF. The CDR3 DNA is TGCAGCGTCGGGACTAGAGGGAATGAGCAGTTCTTC.

The count of this clone is one. This chain joins TRBV7-6 and TRBJ1-5; 9 bases are shared with TRBD1. Germline loops: CDR1 SGHVS, CDR2 FNYEAQ. The CDR3 consists of 14 residues. V was pared by 5 bases and J by 6 bases, with 5 bases of the junction left unmatched. The CDR3 DNA follows: TGTGCCAGCAGCCCCGGACAGGGGCTTCAGCCCCAGCATTTT. Protein: CASSPGQGLQPQHF.

In the case of this clone: At one boundary the junction diverges from the germline segment, which might be a read error. The identical CDR3 is also encoded by other nucleotide sequences in the sample. The chain links TRBV14 to TRBJ2-2, with 9 positions matching TRBD2. CDR1 and CDR2 (germline): SGHDN, FVKESK. The CDR3 runs to 16 residues. Here the CDR3 DNA reads TGTGCCAGCAGCCCGCACCTAGCGGGGCACACCGGGGAACTGTTTTTT. This translates into CASSPHLAGHTGELFF.

The V call is TRBV7-9, the J call TRBJ1-2; possible D gene TRBD1, 6 bases. The CDR3 consists of 14 residues. The germline gives CDR1 SEHNR, CDR2 FQNEAQ (reference sequence). V gave up 0 bases and J gave up 8 bases, with 13 bases separating them. The CDR3 region is CASSLARGAEGYTF. CDR3 coding DNA: TGTGCCAGCAGCTTAGCGCGGGGGGCAGAAGGCTACACCTTC.

V usage is TRBV4-1 and J usage is TRBJ2-2; D is uncertain. Trimming took 1 base from V and 5 from J, leaving 14 bases between them. CDR1 and CDR2 from the germline V gene are MGHRA and YSYEKL. CDR3 length: 16 residues. The CDR3 here is CASSQVLSLWTGELFF. The CDR3, as DNA: TGCGCCAGCAGCCAAGTTCTCAGCCTATGGACCGGGGAGCTGTTTTTT.

The rearrangement joins TRBV7-9 to TRBJ2-7; TRBD1 matches 9 bases. Looked up from germline, CDR1 is SEHNR and CDR2 is FQNEAQ (reference sequence). Trimming removed 3 bases from V and 2 bases from J; junction bases left unmatched: 8. The CDR3 sequence is 16 residues long. The CDR3 sequence: CASSFRSGTGTYEQYF. CDR3 nucleotide sequence: TGTGCCAGCAGCTTCCGATCCGGGACAGGGACCTACGAGCAGTACTTC.

The DNA of the CDR3 is TGTGCCAGCAGCTTTGTGGCGGGAGCGGATACGCAGTATTTT. It specifies CASSFVAGADTQYF. The rearrangement uses TRBV7-9 and TRBJ2-3; 7 bases are shared with TRBD2. V lost 3 bases to trimming and J lost 6 bases; unmatched junction nucleotides: 6. CDR1 SEHNR and CDR2 FQNEAQ come from the germline V gene (reference sequence). The CDR3 totals 14 residues.

The V call is TRBV4-2, the J call TRBJ2-7; 11 bases fit TRBD1. The J segment lost 5 bases and the V segment lost 4 bases, leaving 19 bases of the junction unmatched. CDR1 and CDR2 from the germline V gene are LGHNA and YNFKEQ. This CDR3 is built from 19 residues. Here the CDR3 reads CASSPLTLTAGTGGDEQYF. CDR3 in DNA: TGTGCCAGCAGCCCCCTGACATTAACCGCCGGGACAGGGGGGGACGAGCAGTACTTC.

This clone has a handful of counts. V gene TRBV28 combines with J gene TRBJ1-1, with D tentatively TRBD1 (6 bases). The CDR3 totals 15 residues. In germline, CDR1 is MDHEN, CDR2 SYDVKM. V shed 7 bases and J shed 2 bases, with 17 bases lying between them. CDR3: CASIKGGASNTEAFF. The DNA for the CDR3 is TGTGCCAGCATTAAAGGGGGGGCGAGTAACACTGAAGCTTTCTTT.

The chain carries TRBV7-9 and TRBJ2-1, with D possibly being TRBD2 (5 bases). This CDR3 region has 14 residues. Germline values: CDR1 SEHNR, CDR2 FQNEAQ (reference sequence). Between the trimmed V and J ends, which lost 5 bases and 8 bases, there was a span of 16 bases. CDR3 protein: CASSPGLLVDEQFF. The CDR3 bases are TGTGCCAGCAGCCCTGGCCTACTAGTTGATGAGCAGTTCTTC.